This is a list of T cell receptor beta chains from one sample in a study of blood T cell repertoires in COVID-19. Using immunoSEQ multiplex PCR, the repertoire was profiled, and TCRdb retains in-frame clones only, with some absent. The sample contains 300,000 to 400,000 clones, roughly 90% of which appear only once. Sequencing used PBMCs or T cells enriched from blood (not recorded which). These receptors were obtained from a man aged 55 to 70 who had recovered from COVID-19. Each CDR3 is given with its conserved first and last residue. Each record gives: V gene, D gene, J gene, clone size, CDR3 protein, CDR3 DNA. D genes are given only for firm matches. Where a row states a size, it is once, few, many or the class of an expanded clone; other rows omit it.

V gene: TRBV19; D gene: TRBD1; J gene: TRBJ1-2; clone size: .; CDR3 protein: CASSIGTPTGRYGYTF; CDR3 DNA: TGTGCCAGTAGTATAGGGACGCCGACAGGGCGATATGGCTACACCTTC
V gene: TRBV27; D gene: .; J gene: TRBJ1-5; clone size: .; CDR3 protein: CASSAAGANQPQHF; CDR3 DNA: TGTGCCAGCAGCGCGGCGGGGGCAAATCAGCCCCAGCATTTT
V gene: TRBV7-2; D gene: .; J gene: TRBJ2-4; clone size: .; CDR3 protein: CASSLSGLAKNIQYF; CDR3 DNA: TGTGCCAGCAGCTTATCAGGACTAGCCAAAAACATTCAGTACTTC
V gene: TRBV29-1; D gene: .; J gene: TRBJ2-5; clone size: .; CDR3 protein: CSVRQASRETQYF; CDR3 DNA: TGCAGCGTAAGACAGGCCTCCCGGGAGACCCAGTACTTC
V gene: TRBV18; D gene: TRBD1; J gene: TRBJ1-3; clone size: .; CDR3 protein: CASSRQGYSGNTIYF; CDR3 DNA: TGTGCCAGCTCACGACAGGGGTACTCTGGAAACACCATATATTTT
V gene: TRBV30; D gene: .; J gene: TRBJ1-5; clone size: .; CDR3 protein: CAWSPTGGGYQPQHF; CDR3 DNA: TGTGCCTGGAGTCCGACCGGCGGGGGGTATCAGCCCCAGCATTTT
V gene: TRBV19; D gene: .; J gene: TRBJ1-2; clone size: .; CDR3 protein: CASQFGLNYGYTF; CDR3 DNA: TGTGCCAGTCAGTTTGGCCTTAACTATGGCTACACCTTC
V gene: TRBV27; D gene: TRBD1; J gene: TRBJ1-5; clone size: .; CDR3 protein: CASGDRGHSQPQHF; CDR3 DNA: TGTGCCAGCGGGGACAGGGGGCATAGTCAGCCCCAGCATTTT
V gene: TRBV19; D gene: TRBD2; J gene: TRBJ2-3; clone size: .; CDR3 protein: CASQLANTDTQYF; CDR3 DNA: TGTGCCAGTCAACTAGCGAACACAGATACGCAGTATTTT
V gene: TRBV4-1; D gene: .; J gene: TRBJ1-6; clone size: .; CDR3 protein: CASSQDQGSPLHF; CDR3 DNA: TGCGCCAGCAGCCAAGATCAGGGGTCACCCCTCCACTTT
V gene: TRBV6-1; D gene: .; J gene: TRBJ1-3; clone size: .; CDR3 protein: CASSAERGARGNTIYF; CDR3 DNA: TGTGCCAGCAGTGCGGAGCGGGGGGCGCGGGGAAACACCATATATTTT
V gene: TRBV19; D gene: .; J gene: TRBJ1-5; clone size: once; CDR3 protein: CASRTGRTWEPQHF; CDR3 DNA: TGTGCCAGTAGAACCGGGAGGACTTGGGAGCCCCAGCATTTT
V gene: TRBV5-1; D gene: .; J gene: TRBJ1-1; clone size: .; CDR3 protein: CASSLAAGFTEAFF; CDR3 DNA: TGCGCCAGCAGCTTGGCCGCAGGGTTCACTGAAGCTTTCTTT
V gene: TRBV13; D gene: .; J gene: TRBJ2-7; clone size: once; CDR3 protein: CASSLKTSVSYEQYF; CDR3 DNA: TGTGCCAGCAGCTTAAAAACATCTGTCTCCTACGAGCAGTACTTC
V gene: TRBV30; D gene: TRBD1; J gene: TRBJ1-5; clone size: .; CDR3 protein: CAWSGQGYQPQHF; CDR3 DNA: TGTGCCTGGAGCGGACAGGGATATCAGCCCCAGCATTTT
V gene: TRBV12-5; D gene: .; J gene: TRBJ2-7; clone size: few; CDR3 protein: CASGLVLLPSYEQYF; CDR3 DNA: TGTGCTAGTGGTTTGGTACTCCTACCGAGCTACGAGCAGTACTTC
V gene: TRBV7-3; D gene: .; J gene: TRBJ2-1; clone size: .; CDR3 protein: CASGMSGPSSYNEQFF; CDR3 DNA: TGTGCCAGCGGTATGAGCGGTCCAAGCTCCTACAATGAGCAGTTCTTC
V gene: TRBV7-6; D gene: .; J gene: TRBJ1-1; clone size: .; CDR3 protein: CASSLDVGNTEAFF; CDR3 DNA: TGTGCCAGCAGCTTAGATGTCGGGAACACTGAAGCTTTCTTT
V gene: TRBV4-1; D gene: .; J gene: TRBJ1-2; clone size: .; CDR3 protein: CASSQDSVLYGYTF; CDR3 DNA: TGCGCCAGCAGCCAAGACTCAGTCCTCTATGGCTACACCTTC
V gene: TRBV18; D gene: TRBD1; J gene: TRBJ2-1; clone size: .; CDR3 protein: CASSPKRTGFIYNEQFF; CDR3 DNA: TGTGCCAGCTCACCCAAGCGGACAGGGTTTATCTACAATGAGCAGTTCTTC
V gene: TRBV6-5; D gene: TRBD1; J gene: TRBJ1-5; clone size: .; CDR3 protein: CASRQTGTVNQPQHF; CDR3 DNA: TGTGCCAGCAGGCAAACCGGGACAGTCAATCAGCCCCAGCATTTT
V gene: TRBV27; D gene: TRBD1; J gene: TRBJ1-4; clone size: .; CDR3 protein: CASRPWTGGNEKLFF; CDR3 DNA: TGTGCCAGCAGACCCTGGACAGGGGGCAACGAAAAACTGTTTTTT
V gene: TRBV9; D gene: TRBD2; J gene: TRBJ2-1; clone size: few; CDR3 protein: CASSVAGLASINEQFF; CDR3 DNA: TGTGCCAGCAGCGTAGCGGGACTAGCGTCGATTAATGAGCAGTTCTTC
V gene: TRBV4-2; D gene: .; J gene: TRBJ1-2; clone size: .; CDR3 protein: CASSQETAFYGYTF; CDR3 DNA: TGTGCCAGCAGCCAAGAAACAGCCTTCTATGGCTACACCTTC
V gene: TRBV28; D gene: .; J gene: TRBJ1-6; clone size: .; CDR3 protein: CASSWGQRAISPLHF; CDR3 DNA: TGTGCCAGCAGTTGGGGGCAGAGGGCCATTTCACCCCTCCACTTT
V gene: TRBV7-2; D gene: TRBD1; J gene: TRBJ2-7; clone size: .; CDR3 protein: CASSADRGRFYEQYF; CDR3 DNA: TGTGCCAGCAGCGCGGACAGGGGGCGCTTCTACGAGCAGTACTTC
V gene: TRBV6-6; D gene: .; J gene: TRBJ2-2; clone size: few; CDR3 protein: CASSHRRNPHSSEYTGELFF; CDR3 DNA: TGTGCCAGCAGTCACAGGCGGAACCCTCACTCCTCCGAGTACACCGGGGAGCTGTTTTTT
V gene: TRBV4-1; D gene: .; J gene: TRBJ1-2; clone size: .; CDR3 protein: CASSPQGTSGANYGYTF; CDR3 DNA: TGCGCCAGCAGCCCACAGGGAACCTCAGGGGCTAACTATGGCTACACCTTC
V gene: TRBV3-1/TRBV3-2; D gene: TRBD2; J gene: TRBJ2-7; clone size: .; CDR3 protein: CASSHGAGGLWDEQYF; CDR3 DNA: TGTGCCAGCAGCCACGGGGCGGGAGGGTTATGGGACGAGCAGTACTTC
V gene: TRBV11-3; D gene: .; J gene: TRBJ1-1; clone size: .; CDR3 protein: CASSPRSGHRDTEAFF; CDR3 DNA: TGTGCCAGCAGCCCTAGGTCAGGGCACAGGGACACTGAAGCTTTCTTT
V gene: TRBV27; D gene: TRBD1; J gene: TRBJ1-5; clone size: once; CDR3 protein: CASRPRQGLGQPQHF; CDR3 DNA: TGTGCCAGCAGACCGAGACAGGGTCTCGGACAGCCCCAGCATTTT
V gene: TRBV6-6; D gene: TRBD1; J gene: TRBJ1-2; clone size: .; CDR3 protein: CASSSAGRTGGGTF; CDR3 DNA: TGTGCCAGCAGTTCCGCAGGCCGGACAGGGGGCGGCACCTTC
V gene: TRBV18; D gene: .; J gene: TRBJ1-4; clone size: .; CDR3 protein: CASSLAGVSEKLFF; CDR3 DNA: TGTGCCAGCTCCCTTGCGGGGGTGAGTGAAAAACTGTTTTTT